The 7 T cell receptor beta chains presented below share a single source sample, sequenced in a study of shared T cell receptors in the human thymus. Using immunoSEQ multiplex PCR, the repertoire was profiled, and TCRdb retains in-frame clones only, with some absent. This table holds about 380,000 clones, just under 95% found once. The specimen sequenced was thymocytes. The source is a human donor.

As DNA, the CDR3 is TGTGCCAGCAGCCAGAGGGGCGGGAAAATTCGAAACACCATATATTTT. This encodes CASSQRGGKIRNTIYF. The chain uses TRBV7-2 and TRBJ1-3, with D maybe TRBD1 (5 bases). In germline, CDR1 is SGHTA, CDR2 FQGNSA. Trimming pared 5 bases from V and 5 bases from J, leaving 19 bases between. The CDR3 is made up of 16 amino acids.

The genes are TRBV19 and TRBJ2-3; the D is unclear. Per germline, CDR1 LNHDA and CDR2 SQIVND (reference sequence). Trimming removed 6 bases at V and 2 bases at J, with 12 bases between. This CDR3 region has 14 residues. CDR3 in amino acids: CASRPDPTTDTQYF. In DNA, the CDR3 is TGTGCCAGTAGGCCGGACCCGACCACAGATACGCAGTATTTT.

This chain links TRBV4-3 with TRBJ1-2, with 11 bases matching TRBD1. The germline V gene has CDR1 LGHNA and CDR2 YSLEER. This CDR3 contains 15 residues. J was trimmed by 7 bases and V by 2 bases; bases with no gene match: 6. CDR3 in amino acids: CASSQFRDRGSGYTF. The CDR3, as DNA: TGCGCCAGCAGCCAATTCCGGGACAGGGGGTCTGGCTACACCTTC.

The V call is TRBV6-5, the J call TRBJ2-1; D is unresolved. The germline V gene has CDR1 MNHEY and CDR2 SVGAGI. Trimming took 2 bases from V and 3 from J, leaving 14 bases between them. CDR3 size: 16 residues. The CDR3 is CASSYRTDGHYNEQFF. The CDR3 DNA reads TGTGCCAGCAGTTACCGAACGGACGGTCACTACAATGAGCAGTTCTTC.

The chain carries TRBV5-4 and TRBJ1-1; no reliable D call. Trimming shortened V by 4 bases and J by 1 base, and 14 bases separated the two germline ends. The CDR3 is 15 residues long. Germline V gene lookup returns CDR1 SGHNT and CDR2 YYREEE (reference sequence). CDR3 DNA sequence: TGTGCCAGCAGCCGAAATCCCCCTCAGAACACTGAAGCTTTCTTT. Its translation: CASSRNPPQNTEAFF.

The chain links TRBV11-3 to TRBJ2-7; 8 bases agree with TRBD1. With V trimmed by 4 bases and J by 9 bases, 14 bases remained unmatched. The CDR3 contains 15 residues. Germline lookup yields CDR1 SGHNT and CDR2 YENEEA. The CDR3, as DNA: TGTGCCAGCAGCTCGGGCAGGGGGCCGGCCCGGGGGCAGTACTTC. Amino acids: CASSSGRGPARGQYF.

This chain uses TRBV5-1 with TRBJ2-3, with D possibly being TRBD1 (6 bases). Trimming cost V 4 bases and J 6 bases, with 9 bases left between them. CDR3 length: 12 residues. Germline CDR1 is SGHRS and CDR2 is YFSETQ. The CDR3 nucleotides are TGCGCCAGCAGCCCGAGGGGGGATACGCAGTATTTT. It specifies CASSPRGDTQYF. Together with reference TRBV5-1 and TRBJ2-3, the CDR3 gives the full variable domain: KAGVTQTPRYLIKTRGQQVTLSCSPISGHRSVSWYQQTPGQGLQFLFEYFSETQRNKGNFPGRFSGRQFSNSRSEMNVSTLELGDSALYLCASSPRGDTQYFGPGTRLTVL.